Here is one T cell receptor (beta chain) with its context. CDR3 length: 15 residues. CDR1 is LNHDA, CDR2 SQIVND, per germline (reference sequence). Unmatched junction bases numbered 5, after V lost 5 bases and J lost 2 bases. The sample comes from a study of blood T cell repertoires in COVID-19. As for the study in general: The United States, Italy and Spain were the sources of the acute and convalescent COVID-19 samples. In each case, the material was cDNA or gDNA derived from T cells, B-cell-depleted T cells, or PBMCs.

Methods used by the authors: The authors estimated nucleated cell counts from reference gene primer amplification. Generated by immunoSEQ multiplex PCR, the TCRdb table keeps only in-frame clones and is missing some. V, J and clone size were drawn from that table, and D and trimming were deduced from the DNA. Found here are roughly 80,000 clones, approximately 88% of them singletons; the top ten hold under 7.5%. This TCR derives from a woman aged 80 or over with acute or convalescent COVID-19. This rearrangement joins TRBV19 to TRBJ1-2; 10 bases align to TRBD1. The material sequenced was peripheral blood. CDR3 DNA: TGTGCCAGTAGTCCGGACAGGGGGGTGAACTATGGCTACACCTTC. Translating it yields CASSPDRGVNYGYTF.